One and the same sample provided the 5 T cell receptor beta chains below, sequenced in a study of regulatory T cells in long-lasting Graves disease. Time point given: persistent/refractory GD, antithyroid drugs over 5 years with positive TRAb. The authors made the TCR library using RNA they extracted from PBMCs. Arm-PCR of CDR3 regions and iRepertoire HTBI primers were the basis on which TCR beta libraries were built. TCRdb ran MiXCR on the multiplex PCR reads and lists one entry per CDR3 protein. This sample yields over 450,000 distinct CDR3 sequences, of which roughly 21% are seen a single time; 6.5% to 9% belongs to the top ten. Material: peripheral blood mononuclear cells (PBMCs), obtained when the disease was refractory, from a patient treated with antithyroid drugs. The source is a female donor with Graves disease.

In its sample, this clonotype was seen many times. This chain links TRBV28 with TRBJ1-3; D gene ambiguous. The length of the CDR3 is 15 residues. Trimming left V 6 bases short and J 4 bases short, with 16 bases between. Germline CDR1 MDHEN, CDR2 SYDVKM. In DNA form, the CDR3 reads TGTGCCAGCAGCCCGGACCTGACCTCCGGAAACACCATATATTTT. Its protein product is CASSPDLTSGNTIYF. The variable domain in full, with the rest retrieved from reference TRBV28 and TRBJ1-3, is DVKVTQSSRYLVKRTGEKVFLECVQDMDHENMFWYRQDPGLGLRLIYFSYDVKMKEKGDIPEGYSVSREKKERFSLILESASTNQTSMYLCASSPDLTSGNTIYFGEGSWLTVV.

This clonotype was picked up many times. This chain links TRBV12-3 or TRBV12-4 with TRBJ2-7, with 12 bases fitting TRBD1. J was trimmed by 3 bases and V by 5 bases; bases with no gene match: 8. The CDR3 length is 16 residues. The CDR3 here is CASSLGQGAGVYEQYF. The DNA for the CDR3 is TGTGCCAGCAGTCTGGGACAGGGGGCCGGGGTCTACGAGCAGTACTTC.

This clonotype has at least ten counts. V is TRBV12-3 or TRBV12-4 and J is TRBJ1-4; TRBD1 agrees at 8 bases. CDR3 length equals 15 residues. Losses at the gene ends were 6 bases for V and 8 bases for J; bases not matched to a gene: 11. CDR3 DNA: TGTGCCAGCAGCGAATTAGGGACAGGAGTCGAAAAACTGTTTTTT. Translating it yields CASSELGTGVEKLFF.

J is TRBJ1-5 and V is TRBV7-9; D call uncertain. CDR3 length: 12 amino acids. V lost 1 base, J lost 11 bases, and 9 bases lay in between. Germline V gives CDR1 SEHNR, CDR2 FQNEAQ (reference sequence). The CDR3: CASSLGPAAQHF. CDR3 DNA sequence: TGTGCCAGCAGCTTAGGCCCGGCAGCCCAGCATTTT.

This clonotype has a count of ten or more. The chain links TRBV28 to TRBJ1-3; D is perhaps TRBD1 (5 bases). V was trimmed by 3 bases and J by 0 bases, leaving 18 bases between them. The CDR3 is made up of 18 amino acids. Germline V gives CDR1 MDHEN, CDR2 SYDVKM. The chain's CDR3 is CASSFPGSASVSGNTIYF. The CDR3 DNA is TGTGCCAGCAGTTTCCCAGGGAGTGCTTCCGTCTCTGGAAACACCATATATTTT.